Included here is one TCR beta chain sequence, with context. This CDR3 contains 13 residues. V shed 4 bases and J 2 bases; nucleotides not matched to a gene: 2. Germline-derived CDR1 and CDR2 are SGHNT and YYREEE (reference sequence). About 0.5 to 1 ug RNA was reverse transcribed with random hexamers. TCRdb reprocessed the immunoSEQ multiplex PCR reads with MiXCR, giving one entry per CDR3 protein. The table records about 250,000 distinct CDR3 sequences, roughly 93% of them present only once. This specimen belongs to a study of CD8 T cells in Susac syndrome. Bulk CD8+ and CD4+ cells came from magnetic negative isolation; CD8+ TEMRA by FACS.

Source material: CD4+ T cells from PBMCs. The rearrangement links TRBV5-4 to TRBJ2-7; 8 bases fit TRBD1. The receptor comes from a human donor with multiple sclerosis. CDR3 in amino acids: CASSGDRTYEQYF. The CDR3 DNA reads as TGTGCCAGCAGCGGGGACAGGACCTACGAGCAGTACTTC.